This T cell receptor beta chain appears in the sequencing data of a study of blood T cell repertoires in COVID-19. Study in general: Spain, Italy and the United States supplied samples that represented acute and convalescent COVID-19.

Data came from immunoSEQ multiplex PCR; TCRdb stores just in-frame clones and leaves some out. The top ten clones hold approximately 4.7% of a sample with fewer than 350,000 clones, about nine tenths of them seen once. Germline V lookup: CDR1 MNHEY, CDR2 SVGAGI. The CDR3 contains 13 residues. Trimming took 0 bases from V and 6 from J, leaving 8 bases between them. Across about two dozen US areas, participants ranged in age from about 18 to 90 years. Donors in Cohort 3 who had recovered were those with two negative PCRs, healthcare professional clearance, or resolution of their symptoms. The receptor was derived from a man aged 55 to 70 who had recovered from COVID-19. V and J are TRBV6-5 and TRBJ1-2; D not resolved. Sequencing input: PBMCs or T cells enriched from blood (not recorded which). In nucleotides, the CDR3 is TGTGCCAGCAGTTACTCGAGGGCAGATGGCTACACCTTC. It translates to CASSYSRADGYTF.